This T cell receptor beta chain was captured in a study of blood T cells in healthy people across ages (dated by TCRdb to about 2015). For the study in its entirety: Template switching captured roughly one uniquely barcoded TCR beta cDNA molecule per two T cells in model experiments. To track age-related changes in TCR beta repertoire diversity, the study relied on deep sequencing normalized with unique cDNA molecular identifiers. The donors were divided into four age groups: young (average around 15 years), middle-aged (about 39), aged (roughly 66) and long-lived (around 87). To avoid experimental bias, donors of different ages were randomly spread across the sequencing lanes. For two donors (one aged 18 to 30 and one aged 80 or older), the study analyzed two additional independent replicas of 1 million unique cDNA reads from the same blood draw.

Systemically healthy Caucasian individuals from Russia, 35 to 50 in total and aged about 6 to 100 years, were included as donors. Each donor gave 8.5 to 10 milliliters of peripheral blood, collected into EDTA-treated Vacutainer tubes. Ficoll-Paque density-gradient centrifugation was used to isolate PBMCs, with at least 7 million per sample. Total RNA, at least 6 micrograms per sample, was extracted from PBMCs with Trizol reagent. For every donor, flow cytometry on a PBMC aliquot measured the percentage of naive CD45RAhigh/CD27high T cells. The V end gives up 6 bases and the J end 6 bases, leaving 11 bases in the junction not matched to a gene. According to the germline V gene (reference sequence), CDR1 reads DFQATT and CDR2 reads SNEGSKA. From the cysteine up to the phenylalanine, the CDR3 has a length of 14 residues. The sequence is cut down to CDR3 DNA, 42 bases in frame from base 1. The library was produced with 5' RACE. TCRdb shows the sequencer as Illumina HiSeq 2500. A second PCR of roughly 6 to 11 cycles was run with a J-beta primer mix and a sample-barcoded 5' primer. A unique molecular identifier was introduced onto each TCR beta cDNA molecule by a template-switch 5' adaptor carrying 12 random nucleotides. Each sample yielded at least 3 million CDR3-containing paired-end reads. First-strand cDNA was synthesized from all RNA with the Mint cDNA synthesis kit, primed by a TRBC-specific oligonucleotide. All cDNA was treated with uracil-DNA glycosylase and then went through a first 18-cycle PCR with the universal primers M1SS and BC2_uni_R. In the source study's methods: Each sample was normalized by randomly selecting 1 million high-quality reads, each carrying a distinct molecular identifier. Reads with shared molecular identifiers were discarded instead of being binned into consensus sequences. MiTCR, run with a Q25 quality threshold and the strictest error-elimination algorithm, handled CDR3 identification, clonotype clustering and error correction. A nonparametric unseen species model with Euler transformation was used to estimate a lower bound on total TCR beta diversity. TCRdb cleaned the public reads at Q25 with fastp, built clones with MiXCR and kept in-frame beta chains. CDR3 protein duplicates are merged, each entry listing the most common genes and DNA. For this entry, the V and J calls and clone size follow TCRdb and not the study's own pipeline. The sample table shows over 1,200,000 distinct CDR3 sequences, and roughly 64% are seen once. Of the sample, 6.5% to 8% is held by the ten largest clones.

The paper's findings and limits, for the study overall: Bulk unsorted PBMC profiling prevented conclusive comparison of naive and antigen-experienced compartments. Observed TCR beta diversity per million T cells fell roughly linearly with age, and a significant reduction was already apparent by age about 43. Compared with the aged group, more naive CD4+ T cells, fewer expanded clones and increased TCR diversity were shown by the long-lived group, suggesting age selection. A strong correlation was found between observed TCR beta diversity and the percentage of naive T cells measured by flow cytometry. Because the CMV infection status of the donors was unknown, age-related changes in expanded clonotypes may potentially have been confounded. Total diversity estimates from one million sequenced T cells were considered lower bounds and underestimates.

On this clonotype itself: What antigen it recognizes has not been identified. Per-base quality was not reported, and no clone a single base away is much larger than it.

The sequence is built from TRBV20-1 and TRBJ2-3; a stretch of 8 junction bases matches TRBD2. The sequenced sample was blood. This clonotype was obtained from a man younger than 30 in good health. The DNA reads TGCAGTGCCACCCTCAGCGGGAGATACGATACGCAGTATTTT. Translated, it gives CSATLSGRYDTQYF.